Each of the 18 T cell receptor beta chains below was sequenced from the same sample in a study of neurological immune-mediated disorders. TCRdb processed the 5' RACE reads anew with MiXCR; each CDR3 protein has one entry. The table lists about 70,000 distinct CDR3 sequences, around 3% of them singletons. Sample: PBMCs. The receptor source for this set is a woman in her forties or fifties with multiple sclerosis.

There are many counts of this clonotype. The CDR3 loop is CASSDRNADTQYF. The CDR3 DNA is TGTGCCAGCAGCGATAGAAACGCAGATACGCAGTATTTT. The chain combines TRBV14 with TRBJ2-3, with D unclear. The germline CDR1 and CDR2 sequences are SGHDN and FVKESK. The V end lost 5 bases, the J end lost 4 bases, and 10 bases lay between the germline ends. The CDR3 extends over 13 amino acids.

This clonotype was seen ten or more times. V gene TRBV20-1 combines with J gene TRBJ2-1; D might be TRBD1 or TRBD2, each matching 5 bases. Germline CDR1 DFQATT, CDR2 SNEGSKA (reference sequence). V was clipped by 5 bases and J by 6 bases, with 17 bases between them. The CDR3 consists of 14 residues. CDR3 bases: TGCAGTGCTCAGAGAAGAGGGGTAGGCAATGAGCAGTTCTTC. This gives the protein CSAQRRGVGNEQFF.

Concerning this clonotype: At one boundary the junction diverges from the germline segment, which might be a read error. This chain joins TRBV5-1 and TRBJ2-1, with 8 nucleotides matching TRBD2. This CDR3 comprises 14 residues. The germline V gene has CDR1 SGHRS and CDR2 YFSETQ. CDR3 sequence: CDSSLIAGYNEQFF. The CDR3 nucleotides are TGCGACAGCAGCTTGATAGCGGGGTACAATGAGCAGTTCTTC.

This clonotype was recorded at least ten times. This chain uses TRBV3-1 with TRBJ2-2; perhaps TRBD2 as D (5 bases). The germline V gene has CDR1 LGHDT and CDR2 YNNKEL (reference sequence). V lost 5 bases to trimming and J lost 3 bases, with 10 bases between them. The length of the CDR3 is 14 residues. CDR3 DNA: TGTGCCAGCAGCGAGAGCGGAGACACCGGGGAGCTGTTTTTT. The encoded protein is CASSESGDTGELFF.

This clonotype has at least ten counts. The V and J genes are TRBV29-1 and TRBJ2-3; 11 nucleotides agree with TRBD2. The CDR3 totals 14 residues. The V and J ends lost 7 bases and 1 base, in that order; junction bases with no gene match: 4. Germline CDR1 is SQVTM and CDR2 is ANQGSEA. The CDR3 here is CSAPGLAGTDTQYF. The CDR3 bases are TGCAGCGCCCCGGGACTAGCGGGCACAGATACGCAGTATTTT.

In this sample, this clonotype turned up many times. This rearrangement joins TRBV5-1 to TRBJ2-7; D is possibly TRBD1 (6 bases). Germline values: CDR1 SGHRS, CDR2 YFSETQ. The CDR3 sequence is 14 residues long. Trimming left V 4 bases short and J 2 bases short, with 13 bases between. CDR3 loop: CASSVNQGPYEQYF. CDR3 DNA: TGCGCCAGCAGCGTCAACCAGGGGCCCTACGAGCAGTACTTC. The variable domain in full, with the rest retrieved from reference TRBV5-1 and TRBJ2-7, is KAGVTQTPRYLIKTRGQQVTLSCSPISGHRSVSWYQQTPGQGLQFLFEYFSETQRNKGNFPGRFSGRQFSNSRSEMNVSTLELGDSALYLCASSVNQGPYEQYFGPGTRLTVT.

This clonotype occurred many times. The rearrangement links TRBV5-1 to TRBJ1-4; 7 positions match TRBD1. The V segment lost 4 bases and the J segment 1 base; nucleotides outside the gene matches: 7. The CDR3 runs 16 residues. Germline V lookup: CDR1 SGHRS, CDR2 YFSETQ. The CDR3 DNA reads TGCGCCAGCAGCCAAAGACAGGGTGGAACTAATGAAAAACTGTTTTTT. Its translation: CASSQRQGGTNEKLFF.

This clonotype occurred many times. The chain employs TRBV5-6 and TRBJ2-5; D may be TRBD2 (5 bases). CDR1 is SGHDT and CDR2 is YYEEEE in the germline V gene. This CDR3 comprises 13 residues. V gave up 7 bases and J gave up 4 bases, with 14 bases separating them. The CDR3 sequence is CASRDYSGETQYF. In DNA, the CDR3 is TGTGCCAGCCGCGACTATTCAGGAGAGACCCAGTACTTC.

The sample holds many counts of this clonotype. The chain has TRBV6-2 or TRBV6-3 and TRBJ2-3; perhaps TRBD2 as D (6 bases). Germline V gene data show CDR1 as MNHEY and CDR2 as SVGEGT. CDR3 length: 14 residues. Trimming removed 4 bases at V and 3 bases at J, with 11 bases between. The CDR3 region is CASSSGTETDTQYF. CDR3 nucleotides: TGTGCCAGCAGTTCAGGGACTGAAACAGATACGCAGTATTTT.

This clonotype has just a few counts. This may come from a read error, since a much larger clone is one base off. The chain is built from TRBV28 and TRBJ1-3; TRBD1 agrees at 7 bases. The CDR3 has 15 amino acids. Germline V lookup: CDR1 MDHEN, CDR2 SYDVKM. The CDR3 DNA sequence: TGTGCCAGCAGGGACAGGCCTCTCTCTGGAAAAACCATATATTTT. Translating it yields CASRDRPLSGKTIYF.

Ten or more counts support this clonotype. The chain uses TRBV5-5 and TRBJ2-7; the D is unclear. The CDR3 has 17 amino acids. The germline CDR1 and CDR2 sequences are SGHKS and YYEKEE (reference sequence). Trimming pared 0 bases from V and 2 bases from J, leaving 18 bases between. CDR3 coding DNA: TGTGCCAGCAGCTTGGCGTCAATTATACGCCATCCCTACGAGCAGTACTTC. Translation gives CASSLASIIRHPYEQYF.

This clonotype was counted at least ten times. The V gene is TRBV20-1, the J gene TRBJ2-1; D might be TRBD2 (6 bases). This CDR3 has 13 amino acids. Germline V CDR1 and CDR2: DFQATT, SNEGSKA (reference sequence). Deletions cut 4 bases from V and 9 bases from J, with 16 bases between. The CDR3 sequence is CSANAGSASEQFF. The CDR3 nucleotides are TGCAGTGCTAATGCCGGGAGCGCTTCTGAGCAGTTCTTC.

This clonotype was observed at least ten times. The chain is built from TRBV5-1 and TRBJ2-7; D perhaps matches TRBD2 (5 bases). Per germline, CDR1 SGHRS and CDR2 YFSETQ. V shed 1 base and J shed 1 base, with 12 bases lying between them. CDR3 length equals 15 residues. The CDR3 is CASSLLATGSYEQYF. CDR3 DNA sequence: TGCGCCAGCAGCTTGTTAGCGACTGGGTCCTACGAGCAGTACTTC.

This clonotype has at least ten counts. The DNA of the CDR3 is TGCAGTGCTAGAGGGGACGGGAATCAGCCCCAGCATTTT. It specifies CSARGDGNQPQHF. The rearrangement joins TRBV20-1 to TRBJ1-5; D may be TRBD1 (5 bases). Germline V CDR1 and CDR2: DFQATT, SNEGSKA (reference sequence). The CDR3 runs to 13 residues. The V gene lost 1 base and the J gene lost 4 bases, with 8 bases spanning the gap.

This clonotype was picked up many times. V gene TRBV3-1 combines with J gene TRBJ2-3; no reliable D call. This CDR3 region has 12 residues. V lost 4 bases and J lost 6, with 8 bases in between. Looked up from germline, CDR1 is LGHDT and CDR2 is YNNKEL (reference sequence). The CDR3 spells CASSLKWDTQYF. CDR3 nucleotide sequence: TGTGCCAGCAGCCTGAAGTGGGATACGCAGTATTTT.

This clonotype was recorded at least ten times. J is TRBJ2-3 and V is TRBV20-1, with 15 bases identical to TRBD2. The V segment lost 3 bases and the J segment 6 bases; nucleotides outside the gene matches: 4. The CDR3 covers 15 residues. Per the germline V gene, CDR1 is DFQATT and CDR2 is SNEGSKA (reference sequence). The CDR3: CSARGLAGGADTQYF. The CDR3 DNA follows: TGCAGTGCTAGGGGACTAGCGGGAGGTGCGGATACGCAGTATTTT.

By sample share, this clonotype is medium-sized. The gene calls are TRBV15 and TRBJ2-5; weak D call: TRBD1 (6 bases). CDR3 size: 13 residues. Between the trimmed V and J ends, which lost 2 bases and 4 bases, there was a span of 8 bases. Looked up from germline, CDR1 is LNHNV and CDR2 is YYDKDF (reference sequence). CDR3 sequence (DNA): TGTGCCACCAGCAGACAGGGGAGAGAGACCCAGTACTTC. It is translated as CATSRQGRETQYF.

About this clonotype itself: One end of the junction fails to match germline, which may point to a read error. This chain links TRBV7-2 with TRBJ1-5, with unresolved D. The CDR3 extends over 13 amino acids. Germline CDR1 is SGHTA and CDR2 is FQGNSA. The CDR3 DNA sequence: TGTGCCAGCAGCTTAGAGGGAAGGAAGACCCAGAATTTT. This codes for CASSLEGRKTQNF.